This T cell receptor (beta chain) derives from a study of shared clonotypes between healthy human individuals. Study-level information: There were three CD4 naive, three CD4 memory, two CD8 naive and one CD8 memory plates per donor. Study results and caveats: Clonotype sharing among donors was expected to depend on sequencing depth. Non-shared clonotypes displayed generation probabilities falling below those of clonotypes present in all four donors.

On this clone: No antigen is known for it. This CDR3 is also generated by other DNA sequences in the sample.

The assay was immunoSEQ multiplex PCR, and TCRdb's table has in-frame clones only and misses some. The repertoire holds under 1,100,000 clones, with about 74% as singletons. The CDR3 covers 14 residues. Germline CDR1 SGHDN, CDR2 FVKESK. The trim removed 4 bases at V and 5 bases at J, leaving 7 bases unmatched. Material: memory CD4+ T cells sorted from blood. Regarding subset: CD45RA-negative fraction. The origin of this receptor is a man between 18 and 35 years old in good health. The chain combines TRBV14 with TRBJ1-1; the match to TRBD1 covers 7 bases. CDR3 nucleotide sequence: TGTGCCAGCAGCCGACAGGGCGGTGGTACTGAAGCTTTCTTT. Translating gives CASSRQGGGTEAFF.